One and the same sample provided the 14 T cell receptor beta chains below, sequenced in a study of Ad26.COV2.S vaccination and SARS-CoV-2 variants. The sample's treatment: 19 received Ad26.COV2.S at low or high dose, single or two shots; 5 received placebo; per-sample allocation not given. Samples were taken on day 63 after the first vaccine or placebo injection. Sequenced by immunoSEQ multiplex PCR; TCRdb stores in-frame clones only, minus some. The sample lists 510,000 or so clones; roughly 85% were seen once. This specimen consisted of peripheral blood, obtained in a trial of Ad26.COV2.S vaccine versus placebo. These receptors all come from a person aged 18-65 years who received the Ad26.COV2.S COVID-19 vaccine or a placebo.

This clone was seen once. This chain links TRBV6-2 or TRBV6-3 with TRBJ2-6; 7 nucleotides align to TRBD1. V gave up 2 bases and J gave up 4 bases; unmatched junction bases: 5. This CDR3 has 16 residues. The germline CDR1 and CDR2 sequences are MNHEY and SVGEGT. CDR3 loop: CASSYMRGLGANVLTF. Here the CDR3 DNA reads TGTGCCAGCAGTTACATGAGGGGGCTGGGGGCCAACGTCCTGACTTTC.

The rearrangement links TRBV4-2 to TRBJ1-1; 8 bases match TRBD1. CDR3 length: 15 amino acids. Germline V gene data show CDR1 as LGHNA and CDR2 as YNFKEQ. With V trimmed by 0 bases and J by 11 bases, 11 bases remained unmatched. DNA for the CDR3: TGTGCCAGCAGCCAAGAGGCCAGCCTGACAGGGGCCGCTTTCTTT. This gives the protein CASSQEASLTGAAFF.

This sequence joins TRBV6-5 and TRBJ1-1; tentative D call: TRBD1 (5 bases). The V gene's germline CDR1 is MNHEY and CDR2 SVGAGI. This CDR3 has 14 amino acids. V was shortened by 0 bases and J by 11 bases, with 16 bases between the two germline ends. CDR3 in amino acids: CASSYSTSRAQAFF. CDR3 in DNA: TGTGCCAGCAGTTACTCAACGTCCAGGGCTCAGGCTTTCTTT.

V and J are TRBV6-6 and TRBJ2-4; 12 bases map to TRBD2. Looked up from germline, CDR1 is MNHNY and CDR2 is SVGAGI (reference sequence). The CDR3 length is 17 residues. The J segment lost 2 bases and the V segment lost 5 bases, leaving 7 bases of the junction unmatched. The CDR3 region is CASSPPLAGGSKNIQYF. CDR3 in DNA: TGTGCCAGCAGTCCTCCCCTAGCGGGAGGGTCCAAAAACATTCAGTACTTC.

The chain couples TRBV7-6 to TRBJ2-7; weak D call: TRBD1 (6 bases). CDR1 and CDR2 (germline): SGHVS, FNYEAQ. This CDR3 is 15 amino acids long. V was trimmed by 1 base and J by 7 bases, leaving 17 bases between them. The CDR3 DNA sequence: TGTGCCAGCAGCTTAGAGGGACACCTGAGGAGTGAGCAGTACTTC. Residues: CASSLEGHLRSEQYF.

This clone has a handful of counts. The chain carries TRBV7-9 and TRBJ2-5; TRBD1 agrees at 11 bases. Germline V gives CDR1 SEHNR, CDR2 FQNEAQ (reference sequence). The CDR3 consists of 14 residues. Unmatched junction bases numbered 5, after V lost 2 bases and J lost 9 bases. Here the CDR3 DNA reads TGTGCCAGCAGCTTACTGGGACAGGGGGGGCCCCAGTACTTC. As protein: CASSLLGQGGPQYF.

The DNA of the CDR3 is TGTGCCAGCAGTTTTCCACCGGGGATCGGTTCACCCCTCCACTTT. Amino acid sequence: CASSFPPGIGSPLHF. This chain uses TRBV28 with TRBJ1-6; D not certain. Germline V lookup: CDR1 MDHEN, CDR2 SYDVKM. The length of the CDR3 is 15 residues. Between the trimmed V and J ends, which lost 3 bases and 9 bases, there was a span of 15 bases.

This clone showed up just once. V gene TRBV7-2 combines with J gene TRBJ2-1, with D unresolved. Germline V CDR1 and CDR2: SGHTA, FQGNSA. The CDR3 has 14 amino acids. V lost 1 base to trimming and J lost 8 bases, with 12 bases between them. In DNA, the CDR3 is TGTGCCAGCAGCTTAGGGGTTCCAGTCTATGAGCAGTTCTTC. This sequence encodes CASSLGVPVYEQFF.

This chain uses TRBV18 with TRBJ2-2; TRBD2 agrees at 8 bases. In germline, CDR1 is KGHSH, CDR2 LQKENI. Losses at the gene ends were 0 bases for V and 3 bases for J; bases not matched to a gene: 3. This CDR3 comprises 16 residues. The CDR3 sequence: CASSPPNGGDTGELFF. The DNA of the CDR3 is TGTGCCAGCTCACCACCGAACGGGGGGGACACCGGGGAGCTGTTTTTT. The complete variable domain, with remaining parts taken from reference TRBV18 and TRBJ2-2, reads NAGVMQNPRHLVRRRGQEARLRCSPMKGHSHVYWYRQLPEEGLKFMVYLQKENIIDESGMPKERFSAEFPKEGPSILRIQQVVRGDSAAYFCASSPPNGGDTGELFFGEGSRLTVL.

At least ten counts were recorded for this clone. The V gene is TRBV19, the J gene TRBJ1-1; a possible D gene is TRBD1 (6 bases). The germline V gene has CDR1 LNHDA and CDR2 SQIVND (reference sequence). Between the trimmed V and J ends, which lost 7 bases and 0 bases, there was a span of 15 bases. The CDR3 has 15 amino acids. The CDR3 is CASTRTDLMNTEAFF. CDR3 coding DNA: TGTGCCAGTACGCGGACAGACCTCATGAACACTGAAGCTTTCTTT. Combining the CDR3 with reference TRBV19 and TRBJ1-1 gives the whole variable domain DGGITQSPKYLFRKEGQNVTLSCEQNLNHDAMYWYRQDPGQGLRLIYYSQIVNDFQKGDIAEGYSVSREKKESFPLTVTSAQKNPTAFYLCASTRTDLMNTEAFFGQGTRLTVV.

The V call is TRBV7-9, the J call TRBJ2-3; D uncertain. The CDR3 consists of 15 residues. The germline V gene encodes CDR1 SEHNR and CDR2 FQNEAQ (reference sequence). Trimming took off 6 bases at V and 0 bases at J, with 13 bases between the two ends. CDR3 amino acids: CASRWTESSTDTQYF. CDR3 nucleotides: TGTGCCAGCAGATGGACGGAATCTAGCACAGATACGCAGTATTTT.

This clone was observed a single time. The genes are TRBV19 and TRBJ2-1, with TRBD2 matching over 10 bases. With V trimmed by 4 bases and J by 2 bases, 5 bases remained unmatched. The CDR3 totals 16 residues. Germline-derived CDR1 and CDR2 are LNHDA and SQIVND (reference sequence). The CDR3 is CASSNPTSGTYNEQFF. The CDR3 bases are TGTGCCAGTAGTAACCCAACTAGCGGGACCTACAATGAGCAGTTCTTC.

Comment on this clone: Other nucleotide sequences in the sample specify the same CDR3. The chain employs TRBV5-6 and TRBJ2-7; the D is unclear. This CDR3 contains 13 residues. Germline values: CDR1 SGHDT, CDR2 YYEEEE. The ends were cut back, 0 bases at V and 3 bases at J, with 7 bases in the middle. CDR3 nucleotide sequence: TGTGCCAGCAGCTTGGTCGGCAGCTACGAGCAGTACTTC. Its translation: CASSLVGSYEQYF.

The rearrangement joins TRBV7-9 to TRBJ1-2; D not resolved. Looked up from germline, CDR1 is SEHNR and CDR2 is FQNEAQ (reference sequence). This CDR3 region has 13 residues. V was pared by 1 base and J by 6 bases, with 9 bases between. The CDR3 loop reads CASSLELGNGYTF. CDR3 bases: TGTGCCAGCAGCTTAGAGCTCGGCAATGGCTACACCTTC.